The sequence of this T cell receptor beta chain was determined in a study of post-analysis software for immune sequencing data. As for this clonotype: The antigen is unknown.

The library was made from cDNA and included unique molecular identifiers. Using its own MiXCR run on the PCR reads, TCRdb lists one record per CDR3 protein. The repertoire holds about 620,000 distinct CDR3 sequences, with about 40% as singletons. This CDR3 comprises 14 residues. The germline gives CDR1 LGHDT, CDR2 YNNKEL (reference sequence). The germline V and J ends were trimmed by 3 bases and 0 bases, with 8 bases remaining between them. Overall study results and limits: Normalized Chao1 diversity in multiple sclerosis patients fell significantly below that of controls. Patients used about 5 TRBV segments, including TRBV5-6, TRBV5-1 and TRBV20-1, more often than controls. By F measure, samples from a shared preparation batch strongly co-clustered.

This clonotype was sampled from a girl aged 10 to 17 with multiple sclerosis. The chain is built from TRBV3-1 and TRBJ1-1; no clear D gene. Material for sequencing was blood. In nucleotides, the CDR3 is TGTGCCAGCAGCCATTACAGCATGAACACTGAAGCTTTCTTT. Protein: CASSHYSMNTEAFF.